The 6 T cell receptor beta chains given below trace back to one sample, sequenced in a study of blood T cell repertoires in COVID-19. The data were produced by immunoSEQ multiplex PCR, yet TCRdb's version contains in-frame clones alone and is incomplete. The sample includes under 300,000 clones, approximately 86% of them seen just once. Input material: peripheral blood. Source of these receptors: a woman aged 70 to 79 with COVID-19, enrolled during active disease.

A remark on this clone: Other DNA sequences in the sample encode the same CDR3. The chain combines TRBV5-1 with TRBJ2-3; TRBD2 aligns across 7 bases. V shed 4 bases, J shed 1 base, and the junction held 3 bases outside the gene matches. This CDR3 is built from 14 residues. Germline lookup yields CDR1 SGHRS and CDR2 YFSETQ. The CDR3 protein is CASSPGGGTDTQYF. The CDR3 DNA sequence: TGCGCCAGCAGCCCGGGGGGTGGCACAGATACGCAGTATTTT.

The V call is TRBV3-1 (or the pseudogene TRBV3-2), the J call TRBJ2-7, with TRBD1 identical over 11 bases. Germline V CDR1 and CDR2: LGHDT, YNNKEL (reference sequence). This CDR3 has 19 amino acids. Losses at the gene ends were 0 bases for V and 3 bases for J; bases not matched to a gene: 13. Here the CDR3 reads CASSQDRPPPGQGVYEQYF. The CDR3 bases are TGTGCCAGCAGCCAAGATCGCCCTCCACCGGGACAGGGGGTCTACGAGCAGTACTTC.

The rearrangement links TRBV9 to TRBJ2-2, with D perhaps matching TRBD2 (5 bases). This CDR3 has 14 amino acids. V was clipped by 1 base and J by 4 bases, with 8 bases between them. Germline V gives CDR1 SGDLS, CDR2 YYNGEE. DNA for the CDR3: TGTGCCAGCAGCGTAACCACTAGCACCGGGGAGCTGTTTTTT. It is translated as CASSVTTSTGELFF.

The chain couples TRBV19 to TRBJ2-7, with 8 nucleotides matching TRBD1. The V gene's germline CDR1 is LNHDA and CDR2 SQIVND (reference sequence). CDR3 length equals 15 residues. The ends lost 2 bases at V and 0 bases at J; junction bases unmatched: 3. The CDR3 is CASSINQGASYEQYF. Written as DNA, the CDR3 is TGTGCCAGTAGTATAAACCAGGGGGCCTCCTACGAGCAGTACTTC.

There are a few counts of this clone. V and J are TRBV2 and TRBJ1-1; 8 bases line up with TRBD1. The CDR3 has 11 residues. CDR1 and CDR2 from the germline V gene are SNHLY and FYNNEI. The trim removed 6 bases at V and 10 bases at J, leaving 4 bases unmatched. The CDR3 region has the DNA TGTGCCAGCAGACAGGGGGTAGGAGCTTTCTTT. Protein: CASRQGVGAFF. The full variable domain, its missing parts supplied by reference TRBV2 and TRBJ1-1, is EPEVTQTPSHQVTQMGQEVILRCVPISNHLYFYWYRQILGQKVEFLVSFYNNEISEKSEIFDDQFSVERPDGSNFTLKIRSTKLEDSAMYFCASRQGVGAFFGQGTRLTVV.

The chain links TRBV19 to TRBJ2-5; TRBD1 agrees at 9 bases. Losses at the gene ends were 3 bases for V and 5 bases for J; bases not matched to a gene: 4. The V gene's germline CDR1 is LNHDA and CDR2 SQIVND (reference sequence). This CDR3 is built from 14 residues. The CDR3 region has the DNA TGTGCCAGTAGTATTAGAGGACAGGGGGAGACCCAGTACTTC. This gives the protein CASSIRGQGETQYF.